The source of this T cell receptor beta chain is a study of cytomegalovirus exposure and HLA in healthy donors. The PCR ran on 60 Vbeta and 13 Jbeta primers. The table came from immunoSEQ multiplex PCR; TCRdb's copy has only in-frame clones and leaves some out. In the table there are around 170,000 clones, roughly 80% of which are singletons. Sequences were obtained from PBMCs. The receptor's source is a man aged 40-55 years in good health and CMV-seropositive.

The CDR3 here is CASSPTSGTTGELFF. DNA of the CDR3: TGTGCCAGCAGCCCCACGAGCGGGACCACCGGGGAGCTGTTTTTT. J is TRBJ2-2 and V is TRBV7-2; 7 nucleotides agree with TRBD2. Germline CDR1 SGHTA, CDR2 FQGNSA. The CDR3 loop spans 15 amino acids. With V trimmed by 5 bases and J by 4 bases, 7 bases remained unmatched.